This entry lists 21 T cell receptor beta chains sequenced from one sample in a study of blood T cell repertoires in COVID-19. Repertoires were generated with immunoSEQ multiplex PCR, while TCRdb's copy carries only in-frame clones and drops some. The sample records nearly 60,000 clones, nearly 90% being singletons. The sample was peripheral blood. These receptors all come from a man aged 60-69 years with active COVID-19.

This clone was recorded a few times. V usage is TRBV7-2 and J usage is TRBJ2-1; D is uncertain. The CDR3 extends over 16 amino acids. Between the trimmed V and J ends, which lost 1 base and 6 bases, there was a span of 16 bases. Germline CDR1 is SGHTA and CDR2 is FQGNSA. The CDR3 DNA sequence: TGTGCCAGCAGCTTAGTGGGCAGGCGCTCCGGCAATGAGCAGTTCTTC. It is translated as CASSLVGRRSGNEQFF.

The sample holds one count of this clone. The J gene is TRBJ1-5, the V gene TRBV6-5; 10 bases map to TRBD1. Germline CDR1 reads MNHEY; CDR2 reads SVGAGI. J gave up 7 bases and V 3 bases, and 3 bases lay outside the gene matches. The CDR3 length is 14 residues. In DNA, the CDR3 is TGTGCCAGCAGTTATGGGACAGGGGACCAGCCCCAGCATTTT. Protein sequence: CASSYGTGDQPQHF.

CDR3 amino acids: CASSPRTTGELFF. CDR3 nucleotides: TGTGCCAGCAGCCCGCGGACAACCGGGGAGCTGTTTTTT. The chain uses TRBV7-9 and TRBJ2-2; tentatively, D is TRBD1 (5 bases). Trimming took 5 bases from V and 5 from J, leaving 9 bases between them. This CDR3 contains 13 residues. Germline V CDR1 and CDR2: SEHNR, FQNEAQ (reference sequence).

This clone was observed a handful of times. The chain uses TRBV15 and TRBJ1-5; D remains ambiguous. The germline V and J ends were trimmed by 1 base and 0 bases, with 7 bases remaining between them. Germline-derived CDR1 and CDR2 are LNHNV and YYDKDF (reference sequence). This CDR3 contains 15 residues. CDR3 region: CATSRVSISNQPQHF. DNA of the CDR3: TGTGCCACCAGCAGAGTTTCCATTAGCAATCAGCCCCAGCATTTT.

This chain links TRBV9 with TRBJ2-7, with 9 bases aligning to TRBD1. J gave up 5 bases and V 4 bases, and 10 bases lay outside the gene matches. Germline CDR1 reads SGDLS; CDR2 reads YYNGEE. The CDR3 runs 15 residues. In DNA form, the CDR3 reads TGTGCCAGCAGCTCGACCGGGACAGGGATCCACGAGCAGTACTTC. This sequence encodes CASSSTGTGIHEQYF.

The CDR3 spells CASSQSLALAGDWLGQYF. CDR3 bases: TGCGCCAGCAGCCAATCCCTAGCCCTAGCGGGAGATTGGTTAGGGCAGTATTTT. The chain carries TRBV4-3 and TRBJ2-3; 10 bases line up with TRBD2. Germline lookup yields CDR1 LGHNA and CDR2 YSLEER. This CDR3 contains 18 residues. With 2 bases clipped from V and 11 bases from J, the junction kept 19 bases outside the gene matches.

The CDR3 DNA reads TGTGCCAGCAGCCAAGACGGACAGGGCAGAACTGAAGCTTTCTTT. This encodes CASSQDGQGRTEAFF. The chain couples TRBV4-2 to TRBJ1-1; 8 bases match TRBD1. Germline lookup yields CDR1 LGHNA and CDR2 YNFKEQ. V shed 0 bases, J shed 5 bases, and the junction held 5 bases outside the gene matches. This CDR3 has 15 residues.

The chain uses TRBV11-2 and TRBJ2-7; D might be TRBD2 (6 bases). This CDR3 contains 15 residues. The V gene lost 5 bases and the J gene lost 7 bases, with 21 bases spanning the gap. The germline CDR1 and CDR2 sequences are SGHAT and FQNNGV. CDR3 region: CASSLLREKWGEQYF. CDR3 nucleotides: TGTGCCAGCAGCCTATTACGGGAGAAGTGGGGTGAGCAGTACTTC.

The rearrangement joins TRBV29-1 to TRBJ1-1, with TRBD1 matching 7 bases. Trimming took 7 bases from V and 1 from J; bases not matched to a gene: 3. The CDR3 sequence is 12 residues long. Germline V gene lookup returns CDR1 SQVTM and CDR2 ANQGSEA. In DNA, the CDR3 is TGCAGCGCTAGGACAGGGAACACTGAAGCTTTCTTT. This codes for CSARTGNTEAFF.

The chain carries TRBV28 and TRBJ2-4; the D gene is possibly TRBD1 (6 bases). Germline V gives CDR1 MDHEN, CDR2 SYDVKM. V lost 3 bases to trimming and J lost 7 bases, with 16 bases between them. The CDR3 spans 15 residues. CDR3 sequence: CASSFQGTGRNIQYF. As DNA, the CDR3 is TGTGCCAGCAGTTTTCAGGGGACGGGGCGGAACATTCAGTACTTC.

The chain uses TRBV6-5 and TRBJ1-4, with 10 bases identical to TRBD1. Germline V lookup: CDR1 MNHEY, CDR2 SVGAGI. The CDR3 extends over 15 amino acids. Trimming cost V 5 bases and J 6 bases; bases outside gene matches: 6. This CDR3 reads CASSPTGGFYEKLFF. CDR3 nucleotide sequence: TGTGCCAGCAGTCCGACAGGGGGCTTTTATGAAAAACTGTTTTTT.

V usage is TRBV28 and J usage is TRBJ2-7; 7 nucleotides agree with TRBD1. Germline V gives CDR1 MDHEN, CDR2 SYDVKM. V lost 6 bases to trimming and J lost 2 bases; unmatched junction nucleotides: 10. This CDR3 contains 15 residues. CDR3: CASSQPGQSPYEQYF. The CDR3 nucleotides read TGTGCCAGCAGCCAGCCGGGACAGAGTCCCTACGAGCAGTACTTC.

The J gene is TRBJ1-5, the V gene TRBV7-2, with D possibly matching TRBD1 (5 bases). This CDR3 is built from 15 residues. The germline CDR1 and CDR2 sequences are SGHTA and FQGNSA. The CDR3 nucleotides are TGTGCTCCGGCCAACAACAGGAATAGCAATCAGCCCCAGCATTTT. It yields the protein CAPANNRNSNQPQHF. Full variable domain (missing parts from reference TRBV7-2 and TRBJ1-5): GAGVSQSPSNKVTEKGKDVELRCDPISGHTALYWYRQSLGQGLEFLIYFQGNSAPDKSGLPSDRFSAERTGGSVSTLTIQRTQQEDSAVYLCAPANNRNSNQPQHFGDGTRLSIL.

The chain carries TRBV7-9 and TRBJ1-5; possible D gene TRBD1, 5 bases. CDR1 and CDR2 (germline): SEHNR, FQNEAQ (reference sequence). This CDR3 spans 13 amino acids. Trimming cost V 4 bases and J 4 bases, with 8 bases left between them. CDR3 region: CASSSQENQPQHF. CDR3 in DNA: TGTGCCAGCAGCTCACAGGAAAATCAGCCCCAGCATTTT.

V gene TRBV15 combines with J gene TRBJ2-4; 13 bases line up with TRBD2. Unmatched junction bases numbered 10, after V lost 3 bases and J lost 8 bases. Germline assignment: CDR1 LNHNV and CDR2 YYDKDF (reference sequence). CDR3 length: 17 residues. The DNA of the CDR3 is TGTGCCACCAGCAGTCCAGAACTAGCGGGAGGGCGGCACATTCAGTACTTC. Protein sequence: CATSSPELAGGRHIQYF.

The chain carries TRBV27 and TRBJ1-2; 7 bases agree with TRBD1. The V gene's germline CDR1 is MNHEY and CDR2 SMNVEV (reference sequence). V shed 0 bases, J shed 2 bases, and the junction held 3 bases outside the gene matches. This CDR3 is 15 amino acids long. The chain's CDR3 is CASSLSGQTNYGYTF. CDR3 nucleotides: TGTGCCAGCAGTTTATCGGGACAGACGAACTATGGCTACACCTTC.

J is TRBJ2-2 and V is TRBV7-2; 7 bases fit TRBD1. Germline assignment: CDR1 SGHTA and CDR2 FQGNSA. V lost 5 bases and J lost 1; bases outside the gene matches: 1. The CDR3 totals 14 residues. The CDR3 region is CASSRDRNTGELFF. Here the CDR3 DNA reads TGTGCCAGCAGCCGGGACAGGAACACCGGGGAGCTGTTTTTT. Full variable domain (remainder filled in from reference TRBV7-2 and TRBJ2-2): GAGVSQSPSNKVTEKGKDVELRCDPISGHTALYWYRQSLGQGLEFLIYFQGNSAPDKSGLPSDRFSAERTGGSVSTLTIQRTQQEDSAVYLCASSRDRNTGELFFGEGSRLTVL.

This chain connects TRBV4-2 to TRBJ2-3; 13 nucleotides align to TRBD2. The V and J ends lost 0 bases and 6 bases, in that order; junction bases with no gene match: 15. The CDR3 runs to 20 residues. The V gene's germline CDR1 is LGHNA and CDR2 YNFKEQ. For the CDR3, the DNA is TGTGCCAGCAGCCAAGAGATAGTGACTAGCGGGAGGATCCTCAGTGATACGCAGTATTTT. Translation gives CASSQEIVTSGRILSDTQYF.

The chain joins TRBV19 to TRBJ1-1, with D tentatively TRBD1 (6 bases). Germline loops: CDR1 LNHDA, CDR2 SQIVND (reference sequence). V gave up 4 bases and J gave up 6 bases, with 15 bases separating them. This CDR3 has 14 residues. The CDR3 DNA follows: TGTGCCAGTAGTAGGGATACAGGGCTCGCTGAAGCTTTCTTT. This gives the protein CASSRDTGLAEAFF.

About this clone itself: This sample also contains other DNA sequences that code for the same CDR3. V is TRBV6-5 and J is TRBJ1-4, with 9 nucleotides matching TRBD1. This CDR3 has 14 amino acids. Per germline, CDR1 MNHEY and CDR2 SVGAGI. Losses at the gene ends were 5 bases for V and 7 bases for J; bases not matched to a gene: 5. For the CDR3, the DNA is TGTGCCAGCAGTCAACAGGGGGCGGGTGAAAAACTGTTTTTT. This codes for CASSQQGAGEKLFF.

This clone was seen just once. The chain combines TRBV29-1 with TRBJ2-1; 9 nucleotides align to TRBD1. This CDR3 has 14 residues. J was trimmed by 10 bases and V by 7 bases; bases with no gene match: 14. The germline gives CDR1 SQVTM, CDR2 ANQGSEA. Here the CDR3 DNA reads TGCAGCGGCCAGTCCGGGACAGGGTACCTCGAGCAGTTCTTC. This codes for CSGQSGTGYLEQFF.